The rows below give T cell receptor beta chains drawn from one sample of a study of cytomegalovirus exposure and HLA in healthy donors. Libraries were prepared by immunoSEQ multiplex PCR; TCRdb keeps only in-frame clonotypes and omits some of them. The data show more than 90,000 clones, 70% to 90% seen once. The sequenced sample was PBMCs. The receptors shown here come from a man younger than 35 in good health and CMV-seronegative. Both conserved end residues are part of each CDR3.

V,J,CDR3
TRBV19,TRBJ1-2,CASTGGRNYGYTF
TRBV7-9,TRBJ2-7,CASSLIQGASYEQYF
TRBV20-1,TRBJ1-1,CSARGQDEAFF
TRBV5-4,TRBJ2-5,CASSLGQGVTTQYF
TRBV27,TRBJ2-1,CASSFRDREDNEQFF
TRBV19,TRBJ2-7,CASSITSGNYEQYF
TRBV7-8,TRBJ2-7,CASSLLSGGASYEQYF
TRBV29-1,TRBJ2-7,CSVELGLDHEQYF
TRBV11-2,TRBJ1-2,CASSDSGTGAYGYTF
TRBV28,TRBJ1-1,CASRETTGGNTEAFF
TRBV5-6,TRBJ1-5,CASSRTGHNQPQHF
TRBV11-3,TRBJ2-1,CASTAQGDSRGEQFF
TRBV5-1,TRBJ1-6,CASSKQGENSPLHF
TRBV2,TRBJ1-5,CASILNGLDNQPQHF
TRBV7-2,TRBJ1-6,CASRPNRENSPLHF
TRBV6-5,TRBJ2-7,CASSYSRARGLYEQYF
TRBV7-6,TRBJ2-1,CASSRTVEQFF
TRBV9,TRBJ1-2,CASTVGQGNYGYTF
TRBV28,TRBJ1-1,CASSPDRGRVYTEAFF
TRBV28,TRBJ2-7,CASSARGQGRYEQYF
TRBV5-1,TRBJ2-5,CASSWTPGGRETQYF
TRBV5-1,TRBJ2-7,CASSLTGTRGSSYEQYF
TRBV5-4,TRBJ2-7,CASSLDSRTYEQYF
TRBV4-3,TRBJ1-5,CASSQDRSGTGCADFQPQHF
TRBV28,TRBJ2-1,CASSFTYSRQTSGGTKSYNEQFF
TRBV28,TRBJ2-7,CASSLSGSSYEQYF
TRBV11-3,TRBJ2-3,CASSSGNTGGSTDTQYF
TRBV6-1,TRBJ2-7,CASMRQSYEQYF
TRBV27,TRBJ1-6,CASSLSIGLQSPLHF
TRBV5-6,TRBJ2-2,CASSLPGNTGELFF
TRBV5-1,TRBJ2-6,CASSRTGQGSGANVLTF
TRBV28,TRBJ2-7,CASSQTTGMWEQYF
TRBV11-2,TRBJ2-7,CASSLGLAGPRDEQYF
TRBV5-8,TRBJ2-3,CATGSTDTQYF
TRBV28,TRBJ2-7,CASREEGIKRTYEQYF
TRBV28,TRBJ1-2,CASSSPGHVYGYTF
TRBV5-1,TRBJ2-3,CASSSDRGNTDTQYF
TRBV29-1,TRBJ1-1,CSVQTGGNTEAFF
TRBV4-3,TRBJ2-7,CASSQSRFYEQYF
TRBV12-5,TRBJ2-5,CASGFSGGPRTQYF
TRBV27,TRBJ2-7,CASSLSVLVAYEQYF
TRBV2,TRBJ2-7,CASSRTGLSYEQYF
TRBV10-3,TRBJ1-2,CAISVNRDRGREVLNYGYTF
TRBV7-9,TRBJ2-5,CASSLYAETQYF